One and the same sample provided the 16 T cell receptor beta chains below, sequenced in a study of breast tumors, draining lymph nodes, adjacent tissues. A single record per CDR3 protein comes from TCRdb applying MiXCR to the multiplex PCR reads. Found here are 200,000 to 300,000 distinct CDR3 sequences, under 35% of them singletons; the top ten hold under 1.2%. Samples came from axillary lymph nodes draining the breast cancer. Specimen: axillary lymph node tissue. These receptors all stem from a female donor with breast cancer. Some clones in this sample may be carry-over from other donors' samples.

In its sample, this clonotype was seen once. This chain connects TRBV5-1 to TRBJ2-7, with TRBD1 matching 11 bases. The V segment lost 3 bases and the J segment 6 bases; nucleotides outside the gene matches: 8. Germline lookup yields CDR1 SGHRS and CDR2 YFSETQ. The CDR3 runs 15 residues. DNA of the CDR3: TGCGCCAGCAGCTCCGGGACAGGGGGTCCGAGCGAGCAGTACTTC. Protein product: CASSSGTGGPSEQYF.

The sample holds many counts of this clonotype. This rearrangement joins TRBV7-2 to TRBJ2-2, with D tentatively TRBD2 (5 bases). The germline V and J ends were trimmed by 1 base and 4 bases, with 13 bases remaining between them. The V gene's germline CDR1 is SGHTA and CDR2 FQGNSA. The CDR3 loop spans 16 amino acids. The CDR3 DNA is TGTGCCAGCAGCTTAGTGGCTAGAGGGAGCACCGGGGAGCTGTTTTTT. This translates into CASSLVARGSTGELFF.

This clonotype came up many times. The gene calls are TRBV4-2 and TRBJ2-2; D remains unclear. The germline gives CDR1 LGHNA, CDR2 YNFKEQ. V was clipped by 0 bases and J by 0 bases, with 5 bases between them. CDR3 length equals 15 residues. CDR3 nucleotides: TGTGCCAGCAGCCAAGAACGTGCGAACACCGGGGAGCTGTTTTTT. Protein: CASSQERANTGELFF.

On this clonotype: A much more abundant neighbour one base away suggests this may be a read error. The V and J genes are TRBV7-9 and TRBJ1-3, with D unresolved. V was cut by 3 bases and J by 0 bases, with 9 bases left in between. CDR3 length: 15 residues. Germline lookup yields CDR1 SEHNR and CDR2 FQNEAQ (reference sequence). CDR3: CASSFRSGSGNTIYF. In DNA form, the CDR3 reads TGTGCCAGCAGCTTCAGATCTGGCTCTGGAAACACCATATATTTT.

About this clonotype: A much bigger clone sits one base away, suggesting this may be a read error. This chain uses TRBV5-6 with TRBJ2-7; D gene unclear. The CDR3 runs 16 residues. Trimming left V 2 bases short and J 2 bases short, with 17 bases between. CDR1 SGHDT and CDR2 YYEEEE come from the germline V gene. The CDR3, as DNA: TGTGCCAGCAGCTTCCGGGTGACCGCCCTCCCCTACGAGCAGTACTTC. Encoded protein: CASSFRVTALPYEQYF.

This clonotype was found once. The chain combines TRBV28 with TRBJ1-4; maybe TRBD1 (5 bases). The CDR3 runs 16 residues. Trimming pared 3 bases from V and 2 bases from J, leaving 13 bases between. The germline V gene has CDR1 MDHEN and CDR2 SYDVKM. The CDR3 is CASSLTGGVTNEKLFF. CDR3 bases: TGTGCCAGCAGTTTGACGGGGGGGGTGACTAATGAAAAACTGTTTTTT.

At least ten counts were recorded for this clonotype. This chain links TRBV9 with TRBJ2-3, with D tentatively TRBD1 (6 bases). V lost 0 bases, J lost 1 base, and 9 bases lay in between. CDR3 length equals 15 residues. Looked up from germline, CDR1 is SGDLS and CDR2 is YYNGEE. The CDR3: CASSVGGQGTDTQYF. For the CDR3, the DNA is TGTGCCAGCAGCGTAGGGGGGCAAGGCACAGATACGCAGTATTTT. The complete variable domain, with remaining parts taken from reference TRBV9 and TRBJ2-3, reads DSGVTQTPKHLITATGQRVTLRCSPRSGDLSVYWYQQSLDQGLQFLIQYYNGEERAKGNILERFSAQQFPDLHSELNLSSLELGDSALYFCASSVGGQGTDTQYFGPGTRLTVL.

The rearrangement links TRBV9 to TRBJ2-3; 7 nucleotides match TRBD1. CDR1 SGDLS and CDR2 YYNGEE come from the germline V gene. The ends lost 7 bases at V and 4 bases at J; junction bases unmatched: 9. The CDR3 has 14 amino acids. The CDR3 DNA reads as TGTGCCAGCTTGGAACAGGGGATCGCAGATACGCAGTATTTT. Residues: CASLEQGIADTQYF.

In this sample, this clonotype turned up many times. CDR3 DNA: TGTGCCAGTACCCTAACCGCCAGCGGGAGCACAGATACGCAGTATTTT. It codes for CASTLTASGSTDTQYF. The rearrangement joins TRBV19 to TRBJ2-3; D perhaps matches TRBD2 (6 bases). Germline assignment: CDR1 LNHDA and CDR2 SQIVND (reference sequence). V lost 7 bases to trimming and J lost 0 bases, with 17 bases between them. There are 16 residues in the CDR3.

In the case of this clonotype: This may be a read error, as it is one base from a much larger clone. This chain links TRBV20-1 with TRBJ1-3, with D possibly matching TRBD1 (5 bases). Germline V gives CDR1 DFQATT, CDR2 SNEGSKA (reference sequence). The CDR3 has 15 residues. This chain's CDR3 is CSARDPGASANTIYF. The CDR3 DNA follows: TGCAGTGCTAGAGATCCTGGGGCCTCTGCAAACACCATATATTTT.

This clonotype showed up many times. The chain has TRBV24-1 and TRBJ2-3; D may be TRBD1 or TRBD2 (6 bases each). Germline lookup yields CDR1 KGHDR and CDR2 SFDVKD. The CDR3 covers 15 residues. V was cut by 5 bases and J by 3 bases, with 14 bases left in between. CDR3 residues: CATSGRGETTDTQYF. The CDR3 DNA reads TGTGCCACCAGTGGGAGGGGGGAGACGACAGATACGCAGTATTTT.

Note on this clonotype: A much bigger clone sits one base away, suggesting this may be a read error. The chain recombines TRBV4-2 with TRBJ1-3, with D maybe TRBD1 (5 bases). This CDR3 region has 17 residues. Germline values: CDR1 LGHNA, CDR2 YNFKEQ. This CDR3 is CASSQGRARGPGNTLYF. In nucleotides, the CDR3 is TGTGCCAGCAGCCAAGGGCGGGCGAGGGGTCCCGGAAACACCCTATATTTT.

This clonotype was recorded at least ten times. V is TRBV10-1 and J is TRBJ2-3, with a possible D match to TRBD2 (6 bases). The germline V gene encodes CDR1 WNHNN and CDR2 SYGVQD (reference sequence). Trimming took 5 bases from V and 4 from J, leaving 13 bases between them. The CDR3 has 14 amino acids. This chain's CDR3 is CASSPRGGADTQYF. The CDR3 nucleotides are TGCGCCAGCAGTCCCCGAGGAGGGGCAGATACGCAGTATTTT.

The genes are TRBV6-2 or TRBV6-3 and TRBJ1-2; tentatively, D is TRBD1 (6 bases). Trimming left V 6 bases short and J 9 bases short, with 20 bases between. The CDR3 is made up of 14 amino acids. Germline assignment: CDR1 MNHEY and CDR2 SVGEGT. The DNA of the CDR3 is TGTGCCAGCAGAGGAACAGGGATCCCGGCGCGCTACACCTTC. It is translated as CASRGTGIPARYTF.

With respect to this clonotype: One end of the junction varies from germline; a read error may be responsible. The chain recombines TRBV6-5 with TRBJ1-3; D not resolved. This CDR3 has 13 residues. Germline V gives CDR1 MNHEY, CDR2 SVGAGI. The CDR3, as DNA: TGTGCCAGCAACGCAGCCTCTGGAAACGCCATATATTTT. Encoded protein: CASNAASGNAIYF.

This clonotype has ten or more counts. The CDR3 nucleotides read TGTGCCAGCAGGCCGAGGACTACGGAGGGAGGGGAGCTGTTTTTT. This sequence encodes CASRPRTTEGGELFF. This chain joins TRBV12-3 or TRBV12-4 and TRBJ2-2; a weak D match, TRBD2 (6 bases). The CDR3 spans 15 residues. V gave up 6 bases and J gave up 8 bases, with 19 bases separating them.